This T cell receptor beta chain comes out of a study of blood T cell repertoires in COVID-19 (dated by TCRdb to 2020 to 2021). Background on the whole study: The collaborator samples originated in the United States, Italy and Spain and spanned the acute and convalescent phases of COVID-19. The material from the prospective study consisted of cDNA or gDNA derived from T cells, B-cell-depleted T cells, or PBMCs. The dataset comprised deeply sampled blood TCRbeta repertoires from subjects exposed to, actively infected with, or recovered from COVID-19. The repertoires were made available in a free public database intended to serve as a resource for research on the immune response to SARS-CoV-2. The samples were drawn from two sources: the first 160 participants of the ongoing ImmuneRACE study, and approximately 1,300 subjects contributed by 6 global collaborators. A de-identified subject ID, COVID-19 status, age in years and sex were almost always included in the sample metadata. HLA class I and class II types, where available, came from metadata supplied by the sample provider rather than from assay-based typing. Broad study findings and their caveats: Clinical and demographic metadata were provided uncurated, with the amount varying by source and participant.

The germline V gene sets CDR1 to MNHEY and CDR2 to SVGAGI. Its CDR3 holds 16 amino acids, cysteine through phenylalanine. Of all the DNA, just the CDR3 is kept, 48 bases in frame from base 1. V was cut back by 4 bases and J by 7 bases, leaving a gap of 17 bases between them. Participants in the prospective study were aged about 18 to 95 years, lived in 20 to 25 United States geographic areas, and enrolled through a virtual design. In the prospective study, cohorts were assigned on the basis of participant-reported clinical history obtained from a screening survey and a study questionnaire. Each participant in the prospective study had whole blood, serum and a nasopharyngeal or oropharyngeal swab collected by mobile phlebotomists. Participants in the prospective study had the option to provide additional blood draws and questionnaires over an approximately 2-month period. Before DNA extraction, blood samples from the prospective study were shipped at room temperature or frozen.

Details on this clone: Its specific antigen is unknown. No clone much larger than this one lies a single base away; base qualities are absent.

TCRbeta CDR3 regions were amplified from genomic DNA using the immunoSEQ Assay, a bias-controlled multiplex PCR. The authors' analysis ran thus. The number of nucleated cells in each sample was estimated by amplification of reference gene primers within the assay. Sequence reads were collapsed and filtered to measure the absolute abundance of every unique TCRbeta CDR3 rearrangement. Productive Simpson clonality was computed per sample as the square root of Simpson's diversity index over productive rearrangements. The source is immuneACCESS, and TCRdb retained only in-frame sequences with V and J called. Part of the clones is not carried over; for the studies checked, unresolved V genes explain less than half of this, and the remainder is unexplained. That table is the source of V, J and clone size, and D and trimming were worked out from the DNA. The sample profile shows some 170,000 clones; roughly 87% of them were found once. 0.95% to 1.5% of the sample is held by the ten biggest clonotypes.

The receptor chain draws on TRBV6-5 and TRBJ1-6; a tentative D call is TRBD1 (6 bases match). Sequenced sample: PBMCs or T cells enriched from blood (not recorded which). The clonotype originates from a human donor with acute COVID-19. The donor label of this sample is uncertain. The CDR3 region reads CASSWGPRDGNSPLHF. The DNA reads TGTGCCAGCAGTTGGGGGCCCAGGGATGGAAATTCACCCCTCCACTTT.